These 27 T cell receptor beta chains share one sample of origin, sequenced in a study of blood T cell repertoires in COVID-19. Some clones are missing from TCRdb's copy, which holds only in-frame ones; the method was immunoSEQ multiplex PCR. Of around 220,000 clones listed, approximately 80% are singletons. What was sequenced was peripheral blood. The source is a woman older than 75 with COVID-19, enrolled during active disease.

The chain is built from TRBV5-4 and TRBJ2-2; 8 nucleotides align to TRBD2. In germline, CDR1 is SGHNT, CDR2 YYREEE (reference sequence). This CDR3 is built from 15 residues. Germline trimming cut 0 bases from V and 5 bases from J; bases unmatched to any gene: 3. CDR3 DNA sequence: TGTGCCAGCAGCTTGGGCGGGAGGAGAACCGGGGAGCTGTTTTTT. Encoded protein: CASSLGGRRTGELFF.

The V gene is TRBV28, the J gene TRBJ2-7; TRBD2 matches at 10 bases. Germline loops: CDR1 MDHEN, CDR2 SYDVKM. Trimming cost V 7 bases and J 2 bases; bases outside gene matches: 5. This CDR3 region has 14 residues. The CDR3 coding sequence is TGTGCCAGCAAAGGAAGCGGGAGGGCCTACGAGCAGTACTTC. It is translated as CASKGSGRAYEQYF.

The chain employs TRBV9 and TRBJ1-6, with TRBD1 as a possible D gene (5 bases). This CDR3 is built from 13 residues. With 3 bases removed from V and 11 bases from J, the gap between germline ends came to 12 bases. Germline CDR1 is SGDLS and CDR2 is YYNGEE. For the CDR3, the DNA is TGTGCCAGCAGCGGGGAGGGGACGACACCCCTCCACTTT. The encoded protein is CASSGEGTTPLHF.

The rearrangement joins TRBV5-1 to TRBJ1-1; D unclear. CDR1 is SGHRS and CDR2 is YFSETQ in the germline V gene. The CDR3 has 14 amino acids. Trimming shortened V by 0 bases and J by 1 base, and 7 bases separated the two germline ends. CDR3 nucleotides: TGCGCCAGCAGCTTGGATGTCAGGAACACTGAAGCTTTCTTT. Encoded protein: CASSLDVRNTEAFF.

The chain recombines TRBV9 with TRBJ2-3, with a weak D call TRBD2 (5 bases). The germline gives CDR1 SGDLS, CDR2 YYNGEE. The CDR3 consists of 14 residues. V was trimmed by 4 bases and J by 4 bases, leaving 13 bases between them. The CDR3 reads CASSIRTLPDTQYF. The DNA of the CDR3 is TGTGCCAGCAGCATCCGGACTTTACCAGATACGCAGTATTTT.

The CDR3 loop is CASSDPTGTPPGYF. The DNA for the CDR3 is TGTGCCAGCAGCGATCCCACAGGGACACCGCCGGGGTACTTC. The chain carries TRBV21-1 and TRBJ2-7; the listed D gene, TRBD1, was not tested against the DNA. TRBV21-1 is described as a pseudogene. The CDR3 is 14 amino acids.

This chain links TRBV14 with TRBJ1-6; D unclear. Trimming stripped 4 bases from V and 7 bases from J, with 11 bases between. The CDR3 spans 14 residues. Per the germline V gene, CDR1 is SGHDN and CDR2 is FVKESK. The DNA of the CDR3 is TGTGCCAGCAGCCGTGAGGTACCCAATTCACCCCTCCACTTT. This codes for CASSREVPNSPLHF.

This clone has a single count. The CDR3 DNA follows: TGTGCCAGCAGGGGGGGGGAGAGGGATACGCAGTATTTT. Translating it yields CASRGGERDTQYF. This sequence joins TRBV2 and TRBJ2-3; 7 bases align to TRBD2. V dropped 6 bases and J dropped 6; count of bases not matched to a gene: 6. The CDR3 loop spans 13 amino acids. Germline assignment: CDR1 SNHLY and CDR2 FYNNEI.

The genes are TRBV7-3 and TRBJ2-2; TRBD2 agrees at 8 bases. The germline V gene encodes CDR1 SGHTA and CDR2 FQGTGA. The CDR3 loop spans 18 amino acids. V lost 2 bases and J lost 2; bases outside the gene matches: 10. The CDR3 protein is CASSLGNPGGLNTGELFF. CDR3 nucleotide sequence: TGTGCCAGCAGCTTAGGGAATCCGGGGGGGCTCAACACCGGGGAGCTGTTTTTT.

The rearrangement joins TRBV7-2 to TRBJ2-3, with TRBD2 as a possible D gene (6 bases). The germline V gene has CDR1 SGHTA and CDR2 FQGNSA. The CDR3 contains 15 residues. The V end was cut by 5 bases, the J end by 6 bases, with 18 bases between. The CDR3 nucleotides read TGTGCCAGCAGCCGGAGCCGGGGGTGGGGGGATACGCAGTATTTT. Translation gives CASSRSRGWGDTQYF.

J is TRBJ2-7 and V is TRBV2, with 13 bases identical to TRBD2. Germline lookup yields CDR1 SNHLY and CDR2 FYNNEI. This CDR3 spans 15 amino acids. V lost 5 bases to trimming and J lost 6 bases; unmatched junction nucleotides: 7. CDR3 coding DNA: TGTGCCAGCAGTCAACTAGCGGGAGGGGCGGGCGAGCAGTACTTC. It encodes CASSQLAGGAGEQYF.

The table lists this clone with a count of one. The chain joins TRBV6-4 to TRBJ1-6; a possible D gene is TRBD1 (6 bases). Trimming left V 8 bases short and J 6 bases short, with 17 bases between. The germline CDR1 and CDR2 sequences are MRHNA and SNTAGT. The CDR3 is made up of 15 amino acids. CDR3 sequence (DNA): TGTGCCAGCGGCCGGGACACCCGGGGTAATTCACCCCTCCACTTT. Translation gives CASGRDTRGNSPLHF.

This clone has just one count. The CDR3 spells CASSGALRAYGYTF. The DNA for the CDR3 is TGTGCCAGCAGCGGCGCTCTGAGGGCCTATGGCTACACCTTC. The genes are TRBV28 and TRBJ1-2; no firm D call. CDR1 MDHEN and CDR2 SYDVKM come from the germline V gene. Trimming removed 6 bases at V and 4 bases at J, with 15 bases between. This CDR3 is 14 amino acids long.

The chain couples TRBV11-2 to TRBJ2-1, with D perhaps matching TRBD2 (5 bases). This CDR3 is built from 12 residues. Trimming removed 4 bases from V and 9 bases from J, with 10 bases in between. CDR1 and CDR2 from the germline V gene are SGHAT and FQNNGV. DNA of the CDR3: TGTGCCAGCAGCTCAACCCGGGGTGAGCAGTTCTTC. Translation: CASSSTRGEQFF.

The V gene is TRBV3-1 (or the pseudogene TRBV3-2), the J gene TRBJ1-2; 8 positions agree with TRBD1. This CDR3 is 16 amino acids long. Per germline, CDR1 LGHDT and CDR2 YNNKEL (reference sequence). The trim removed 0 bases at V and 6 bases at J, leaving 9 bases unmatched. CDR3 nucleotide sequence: TGTGCCAGCAGCCAAGAACGTTCAGGGGGCTGGAATGGCTACACCTTC. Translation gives CASSQERSGGWNGYTF.

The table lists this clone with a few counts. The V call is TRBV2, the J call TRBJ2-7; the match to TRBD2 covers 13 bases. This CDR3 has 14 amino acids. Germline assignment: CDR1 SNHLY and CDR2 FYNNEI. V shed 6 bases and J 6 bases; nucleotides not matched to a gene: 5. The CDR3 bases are TGTGCCAGCAGCCGACTAGCGGGGGGCGGCGAGCAGTACTTC. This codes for CASSRLAGGGEQYF.

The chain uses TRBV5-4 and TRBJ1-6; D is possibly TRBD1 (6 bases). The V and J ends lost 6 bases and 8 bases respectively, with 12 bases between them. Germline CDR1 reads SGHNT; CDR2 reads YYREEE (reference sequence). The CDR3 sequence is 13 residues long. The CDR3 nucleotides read TGTGCCAGCACCTCTTACAGGGATTCACCCCTCCACTTT. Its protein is CASTSYRDSPLHF. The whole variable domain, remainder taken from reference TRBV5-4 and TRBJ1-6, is ETGVTQSPTHLIKTRGQQVTLRCSSQSGHNTVSWYQQALGQGPQFIFQYYREEENGRGNFPPRFSGLQFPNYSSELNVNALELDDSALYLCASTSYRDSPLHFGNGTRLTVT.

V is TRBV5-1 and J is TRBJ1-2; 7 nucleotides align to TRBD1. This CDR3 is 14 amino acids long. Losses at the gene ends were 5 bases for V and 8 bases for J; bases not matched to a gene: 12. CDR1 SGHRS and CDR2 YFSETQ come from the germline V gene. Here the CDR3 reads CASSTTGTVRGYTF. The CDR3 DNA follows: TGCGCCAGCAGTACGACAGGGACGGTGAGGGGCTACACCTTC.

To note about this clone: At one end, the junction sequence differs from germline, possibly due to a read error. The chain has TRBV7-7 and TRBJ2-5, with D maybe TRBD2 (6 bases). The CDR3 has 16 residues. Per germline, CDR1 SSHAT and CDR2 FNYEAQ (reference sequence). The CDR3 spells CASSLGGQINQETQYF. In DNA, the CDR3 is TGTGCTAGCAGCTTAGGAGGGCAGATAAACCAAGAGACCCAGTACTTC.

The CDR3 protein is CASSLQGRDEKLFF. CDR3 bases: TGTGCCAGCAGCTTACAGGGGCGGGATGAAAAACTGTTTTTT. V and J are TRBV5-4 and TRBJ1-4; TRBD1 matches at 7 bases. Germline CDR1 SGHNT, CDR2 YYREEE (reference sequence). V dropped 2 bases and J dropped 6; count of bases not matched to a gene: 4. The CDR3 extends over 14 amino acids.

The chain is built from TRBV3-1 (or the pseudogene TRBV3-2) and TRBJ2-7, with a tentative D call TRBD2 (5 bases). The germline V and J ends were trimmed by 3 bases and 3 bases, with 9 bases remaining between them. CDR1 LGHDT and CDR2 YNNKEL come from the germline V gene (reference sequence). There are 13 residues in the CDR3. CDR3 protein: CASSQGSIYEQYF. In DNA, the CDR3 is TGTGCCAGCAGCCAGGGGAGTATCTACGAGCAGTACTTC.

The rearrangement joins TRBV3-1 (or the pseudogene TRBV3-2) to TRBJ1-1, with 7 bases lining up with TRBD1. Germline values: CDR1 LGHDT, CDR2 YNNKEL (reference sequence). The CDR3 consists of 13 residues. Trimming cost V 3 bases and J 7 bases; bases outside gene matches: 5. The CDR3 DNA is TGTGCCAGCAGCCAGACAGGGTTGAGTGAAGCTTTCTTT. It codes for CASSQTGLSEAFF.

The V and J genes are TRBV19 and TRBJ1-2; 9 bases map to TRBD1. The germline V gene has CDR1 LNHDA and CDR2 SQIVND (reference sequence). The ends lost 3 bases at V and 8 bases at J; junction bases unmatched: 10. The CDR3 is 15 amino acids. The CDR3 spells CASSMSLGQGIGYTF. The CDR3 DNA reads TGTGCCAGTAGTATGTCACTGGGACAGGGTATCGGCTACACCTTC.

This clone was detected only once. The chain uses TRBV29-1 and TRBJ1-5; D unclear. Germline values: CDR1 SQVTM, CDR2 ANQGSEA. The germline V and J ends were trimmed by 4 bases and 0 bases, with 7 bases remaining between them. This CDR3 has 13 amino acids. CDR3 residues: CSVGENSNQPQHF. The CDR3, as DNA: TGCAGCGTTGGGGAGAATAGCAATCAGCCCCAGCATTTT.

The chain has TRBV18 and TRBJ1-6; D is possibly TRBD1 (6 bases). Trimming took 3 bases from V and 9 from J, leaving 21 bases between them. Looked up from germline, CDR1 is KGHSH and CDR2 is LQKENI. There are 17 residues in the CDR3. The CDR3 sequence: CASSPERQGRGSSPLHF. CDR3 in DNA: TGTGCCAGCTCACCGGAGCGCCAGGGGAGGGGGAGTTCACCCCTCCACTTT.

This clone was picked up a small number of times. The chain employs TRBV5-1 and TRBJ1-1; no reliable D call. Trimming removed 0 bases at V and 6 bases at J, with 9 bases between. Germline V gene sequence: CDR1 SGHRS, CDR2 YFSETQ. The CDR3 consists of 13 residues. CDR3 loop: CASSLDPESEAFF. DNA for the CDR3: TGCGCCAGCAGCTTGGACCCGGAGTCTGAAGCTTTCTTT. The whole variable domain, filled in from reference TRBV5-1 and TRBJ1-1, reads KAGVTQTPRYLIKTRGQQVTLSCSPISGHRSVSWYQQTPGQGLQFLFEYFSETQRNKGNFPGRFSGRQFSNSRSEMNVSTLELGDSALYLCASSLDPESEAFFGQGTRLTVV.

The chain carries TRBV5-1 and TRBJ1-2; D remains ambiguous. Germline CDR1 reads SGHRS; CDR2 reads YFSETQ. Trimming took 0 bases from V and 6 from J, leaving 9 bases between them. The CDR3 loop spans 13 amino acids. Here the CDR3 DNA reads TGCGCCAGCAGCTTGGGTTGGGGAGATGGCTACACCTTC. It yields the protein CASSLGWGDGYTF.